The 30 T cell receptor beta chains below all came from one sample that was sequenced in a study of beta chain features in type 1 diabetes. General study points: Researchers report that Type 1 diabetes patients had moderately but significantly shorter TCRB CDR3s across all four CD4+ subsets.

Their cognate antigens are unknown. Expressed TCRB transcripts were sequenced after all isolated RNA was converted to cDNA. Profiling relied on immunoSEQ multiplex PCR, and the TCRdb table lists in-frame clones only, not all of them. The data hold some 170,000 clones, with around 63% observed a single time. The sequenced sample was naive CD4+ T cells from blood. The receptors come from a man aged 25 to 45 with type 1 diabetes.

The rearrangement uses TRBV29-1 and TRBJ2-7; 9 positions match TRBD2. Germline V gene sequence: CDR1 SQVTM, CDR2 ANQGSEA. The CDR3 loop spans 16 amino acids. V lost 7 bases and J lost 7; bases outside the gene matches: 20. The CDR3 region is CSAEGQRGVGPGEQYF. Here the CDR3 DNA reads TGCAGCGCCGAAGGGCAGCGGGGGGTCGGACCGGGAGAGCAGTACTTC.

The count of this clone is one. The chain carries TRBV9 and TRBJ2-3, with D maybe TRBD2 (6 bases). V lost 4 bases to trimming and J lost 4 bases, with 16 bases between them. Germline V gene sequence: CDR1 SGDLS, CDR2 YYNGEE. The CDR3 has 15 amino acids. The CDR3 sequence is CASSPRGKEADTQYF. CDR3 nucleotide sequence: TGTGCCAGCAGCCCCCGCGGGAAGGAAGCAGATACGCAGTATTTT.

This clone was seen only a few times. The chain couples TRBV7-9 to TRBJ2-3, with unresolved D. Per the germline V gene, CDR1 is SEHNR and CDR2 is FQNEAQ (reference sequence). This CDR3 contains 12 residues. V was pared by 2 bases and J by 5 bases, with 5 bases between. CDR3 sequence reads: CASSLRQDTQYF. In DNA, the CDR3 is TGTGCCAGCAGCTTACGGCAAGATACGCAGTATTTT.

The V call is TRBV18, the J call TRBJ2-1, with D unclear. Trimming removed 4 bases from V and 0 bases from J, with 7 bases in between. The CDR3 consists of 14 residues. From germline, CDR1 is KGHSH and CDR2 LQKENI. This CDR3 is CASSHWSSYNEQFF. CDR3 in DNA: TGTGCCAGCTCACATTGGAGCTCCTACAATGAGCAGTTCTTC.

V is TRBV29-1 and J is TRBJ2-1; the D gene is possibly TRBD1 (6 bases). Germline V gene data show CDR1 as SQVTM and CDR2 as ANQGSEA. CDR3 length: 14 residues. The ends were cut back, 3 bases at V and 5 bases at J, with 14 bases in the middle. For the CDR3, the DNA is TGCAGCGTTGACCCCACAGGGTCCAACAATGAGCAGTTCTTC. This codes for CSVDPTGSNNEQFF.

The rearrangement uses TRBV30 and TRBJ2-5; the D call may be TRBD1 or TRBD2 (5 bases each). V gave up 1 base and J gave up 5 bases, with 14 bases separating them. Germline loops: CDR1 GTSNPN, CDR2 SVGIG (reference sequence). This CDR3 region has 14 residues. CDR3 protein: CAWSAGPNMETQYF. CDR3 nucleotides: TGTGCCTGGAGTGCGGGACCGAACATGGAGACCCAGTACTTC.

This clone has just a few counts. The chain links TRBV30 to TRBJ2-3; D may be TRBD1 (6 bases). Germline V lookup: CDR1 GTSNPN, CDR2 SVGIG (reference sequence). This CDR3 is built from 15 residues. The V end was cut by 3 bases, the J end by 1 base, with 14 bases between. The CDR3 DNA reads TGTGCCTGGAGCGCAGGGGTGAGGGGCACAGATACGCAGTATTTT. It encodes CAWSAGVRGTDTQYF.

To note about this clone: This CDR3 is also generated by other DNA sequences in the sample. V is TRBV20-1 and J is TRBJ1-1; the D is unclear. The germline CDR1 and CDR2 sequences are DFQATT and SNEGSKA (reference sequence). CDR3 size: 11 residues. V dropped 5 bases and J dropped 0 bases, with 4 bases sitting between them. The CDR3 sequence is CSAELNTEAFF. CDR3 nucleotides: TGCAGTGCTGAATTGAACACTGAAGCTTTCTTT.

V gene TRBV5-1 combines with J gene TRBJ1-2, with 9 bases matching TRBD1. The V segment lost 3 bases and the J segment 7 bases; nucleotides outside the gene matches: 7. CDR1 and CDR2 from the germline V gene are SGHRS and YFSETQ. The CDR3 covers 14 residues. CDR3 sequence (DNA): TGCGCCAGCAGCTCTCCGGGACAGGGTTTTGGCTACACCTTC. This sequence encodes CASSSPGQGFGYTF. The whole variable domain, remainder taken from reference TRBV5-1 and TRBJ1-2, is KAGVTQTPRYLIKTRGQQVTLSCSPISGHRSVSWYQQTPGQGLQFLFEYFSETQRNKGNFPGRFSGRQFSNSRSEMNVSTLELGDSALYLCASSSPGQGFGYTFGSGTRLTVV.

J is TRBJ2-4 and V is TRBV7-9, with D unclear. V was pared by 3 bases and J by 5 bases, with 8 bases between. Looked up from germline, CDR1 is SEHNR and CDR2 is FQNEAQ (reference sequence). The CDR3 runs 13 residues. This CDR3 is CASSFAEENIQYF. CDR3 sequence (DNA): TGTGCCAGCAGCTTCGCGGAAGAAAACATTCAGTACTTC.

The table lists this clone with a count of one. The V call is TRBV29-1, the J call TRBJ2-1; D is unclear. With 0 bases removed from V and 0 bases from J, the gap between germline ends came to 12 bases. The CDR3 consists of 16 residues. Looked up from germline, CDR1 is SQVTM and CDR2 is ANQGSEA. The CDR3 DNA reads as TGCAGCGTTGAAGATCGCGACTCCAGCTCCTACAATGAGCAGTTCTTC. Protein product: CSVEDRDSSSYNEQFF.

V usage is TRBV9 and J usage is TRBJ2-1; D unclear. Trimming removed 0 bases at V and 5 bases at J, with 9 bases between. Germline CDR1 and CDR2: SGDLS and YYNGEE. CDR3 length equals 14 residues. The CDR3 DNA sequence: TGTGCCAGCAGCGTAGTCGGCAGCGACAATGAGCAGTTCTTC. Translation: CASSVVGSDNEQFF.

The chain carries TRBV30 and TRBJ1-6, with D possibly matching TRBD1 (6 bases). The ends were cut back, 0 bases at V and 7 bases at J, with 19 bases in the middle. The CDR3 length is 17 residues. Germline values: CDR1 GTSNPN, CDR2 SVGIG (reference sequence). CDR3 bases: TGTGCCTGGAGTGTACTAGCCGTGGGACATATCAATTCACCCCTCCACTTT. Translated: CAWSVLAVGHINSPLHF.

The rearrangement links TRBV9 to TRBJ2-3; D may be TRBD2 (6 bases). The CDR3 is 14 amino acids. Trimming removed 3 bases at V and 1 base at J, with 9 bases between. Germline-derived CDR1 and CDR2 are SGDLS and YYNGEE. The CDR3 nucleotides read TGTGCCAGCAGCGGTGCTAGCGGCACAGATACGCAGTATTTT. It is translated as CASSGASGTDTQYF.

This clone was recorded a few times. The chain carries TRBV29-1 and TRBJ2-7; tentatively, D is TRBD1 or TRBD2 (5 bases each). Trimming pared 7 bases from V and 7 bases from J, leaving 23 bases between. CDR1 and CDR2 from the germline V gene are SQVTM and ANQGSEA. The CDR3 is 14 amino acids. The CDR3 coding sequence is TGCAGCGCGGTGAACGGGGCGAAGGTAGAGGAGCAGTACTTC. It yields the protein CSAVNGAKVEEQYF.

This chain joins TRBV7-2 and TRBJ2-7, with 7 positions matching TRBD1. This CDR3 spans 15 amino acids. Per the germline V gene, CDR1 is SGHTA and CDR2 is FQGNSA. The junction had 6 bases not matched to a gene; V was cut back by 4 bases and J by 0 bases. The DNA of the CDR3 is TGTGCCAGCAGCTCACACGGACAGGTCTCCTACGAGCAGTACTTC. Amino acid sequence: CASSSHGQVSYEQYF.

V gene TRBV27 combines with J gene TRBJ2-5, with 8 nucleotides matching TRBD1. The CDR3 is 13 amino acids. Unmatched junction bases numbered 2, after V lost 6 bases and J lost 2 bases. Germline-derived CDR1 and CDR2 are MNHEY and SMNVEV (reference sequence). The CDR3 sequence is CASRRTGQETQYF. CDR3 in DNA: TGTGCCAGCAGAAGGACAGGGCAAGAGACCCAGTACTTC.

The chain recombines TRBV9 with TRBJ1-5; D is possibly TRBD1 (5 bases). The CDR3 runs to 16 residues. Germline CDR1 SGDLS, CDR2 YYNGEE. The V end lost 0 bases, the J end lost 5 bases, and 15 bases lay between the germline ends. The CDR3 is CASSVGGTVLDQPQHF. In DNA, the CDR3 is TGTGCCAGCAGCGTAGGAGGGACGGTGTTGGATCAGCCCCAGCATTTT. The entire variable domain, with the rest obtained from reference TRBV9 and TRBJ1-5, is as follows: DSGVTQTPKHLITATGQRVTLRCSPRSGDLSVYWYQQSLDQGLQFLIQYYNGEERAKGNILERFSAQQFPDLHSELNLSSLELGDSALYFCASSVGGTVLDQPQHFGDGTRLSIL.

The chain links TRBV4-3 to TRBJ1-5; D remains ambiguous. In germline, CDR1 is LGHNA, CDR2 YSLEER. The CDR3 runs 15 residues. V shed 0 bases and J shed 0 bases, with 6 bases lying between them. The CDR3 DNA reads TGCGCCAGCAGCCAAGATCTAAGTAGCAATCAGCCCCAGCATTTT. It specifies CASSQDLSSNQPQHF.

This chain links TRBV29-1 with TRBJ2-1; possibly TRBD2 for D (6 bases). CDR3 length: 14 amino acids. Germline V lookup: CDR1 SQVTM, CDR2 ANQGSEA. CDR3 in DNA: TGCACCACATTACGGGGGAGCTCCTACAATGAGCAGTTCTTC. Amino acids: CTTLRGSSYNEQFF.

This chain joins TRBV29-1 and TRBJ2-1; D might be TRBD1 (6 bases). The CDR3 extends over 16 amino acids. V was shortened by 4 bases and J by 9 bases, with 25 bases between the two germline ends. Per germline, CDR1 SQVTM and CDR2 ANQGSEA. CDR3 residues: CSVVRDMHFMLGEQFF. CDR3 DNA: TGCAGCGTTGTTCGGGACATGCATTTTATGCTTGGTGAGCAGTTCTTC.

The chain combines TRBV14 with TRBJ1-2, with no clear D. Germline values: CDR1 SGHDN, CDR2 FVKESK. The CDR3 is made up of 12 amino acids. V gave up 9 bases and J gave up 2 bases, with 10 bases separating them. In DNA, the CDR3 is TGTGCCAGTAGCAGACGGAACTATGGCTACACCTTC. It translates to CASSRRNYGYTF.

This chain joins TRBV5-1 and TRBJ2-5; D not resolved. The ends were cut back, 0 bases at V and 8 bases at J, with 14 bases in the middle. The CDR3 totals 14 residues. CDR1 and CDR2 (germline): SGHRS, YFSETQ. The chain's CDR3 is CASSLAAVQSTQYF. The CDR3 bases are TGCGCCAGCAGCTTGGCGGCAGTTCAGAGTACCCAGTACTTC.

CDR3 nucleotides: TGTGCCACCAGCAGGCCGGGACAGGGGGCGTATGAGCAGTTCTTC. Protein: CATSRPGQGAYEQFF. V gene TRBV15 combines with J gene TRBJ2-1; 12 nucleotides match TRBD1. V gave up 3 bases and J gave up 8 bases; unmatched junction bases: 5. The germline V gene has CDR1 LNHNV and CDR2 YYDKDF (reference sequence). This CDR3 has 15 amino acids. Combining the CDR3 with reference TRBV15 and TRBJ2-1 gives the whole variable domain DAMVIQNPRYQVTQFGKPVTLSCSQTLNHNVMYWYQQKSSQAPKLLFHYYDKDFNNEADTPDNFQSRRPNTSFCFLDIRSPGLGDTAMYLCATSRPGQGAYEQFFGPGTRLTVL.

The V gene is TRBV4-1, the J gene TRBJ2-5; no clear D gene. Trimming stripped 0 bases from V and 4 bases from J, with 9 bases between. CDR1 and CDR2 from the germline V gene are MGHRA and YSYEKL. The CDR3 is 14 amino acids. The DNA of the CDR3 is TGCGCCAGCAGCCAAGATGCACAGAGAGAGACCCAGTACTTC. It yields the protein CASSQDAQRETQYF.

The J gene is TRBJ2-5, the V gene TRBV29-1; 8 bases are shared with TRBD1. The CDR3 extends over 12 amino acids. Trimming took 8 bases from V and 3 from J; bases not matched to a gene: 5. The germline V gene has CDR1 SQVTM and CDR2 ANQGSEA. CDR3 sequence: CSLRGPEETQYF. The CDR3 DNA is TGCAGCCTCAGGGGGCCGGAAGAGACCCAGTACTTC.

V and J are TRBV7-2 and TRBJ1-2; TRBD1 might be the D (5 bases). V lost 5 bases and J lost 0, with 10 bases in between. There are 14 residues in the CDR3. Germline CDR1 is SGHTA and CDR2 is FQGNSA. In DNA form, the CDR3 reads TGTGCCAGCAGCCCAGCGGGGGCTAACTATGGCTACACCTTC. Amino acids: CASSPAGANYGYTF. Drawing the rest from reference TRBV7-2 and TRBJ1-2, the complete variable domain is GAGVSQSPSNKVTEKGKDVELRCDPISGHTALYWYRQSLGQGLEFLIYFQGNSAPDKSGLPSDRFSAERTGGSVSTLTIQRTQQEDSAVYLCASSPAGANYGYTFGSGTRLTVV.

The chain employs TRBV5-1 and TRBJ2-3, with D unclear. V was pared by 0 bases and J by 0 bases, with 11 bases between. From germline, CDR1 is SGHRS and CDR2 YFSETQ. The CDR3 is 16 residues long. CDR3 nucleotides: TGCGCCAGCAGCTTGGAGGACGCAACTAGCACAGATACGCAGTATTTT. Protein product: CASSLEDATSTDTQYF.

V is TRBV29-1 and J is TRBJ1-1; D is ambiguous. V was pared by 8 bases and J by 7 bases, with 14 bases between. CDR3 length: 11 residues. The V gene's germline CDR1 is SQVTM and CDR2 ANQGSEA. CDR3 DNA: TGCAGCTTCTTGACCGTGAGTGAAGCTTTCTTT. The encoded protein is CSFLTVSEAFF.

The rearrangement links TRBV6-5 to TRBJ2-5, with D tentatively TRBD2 (5 bases). Germline CDR1 reads MNHEY; CDR2 reads SVGAGI. The CDR3 loop spans 15 amino acids. V was cut by 0 bases and J by 1 base, with 9 bases left in between. For the CDR3, the DNA is TGTGCCAGCAGTTACTCGAGGGCGGGCCAAGAGACCCAGTACTTC. Encoded protein: CASSYSRAGQETQYF.